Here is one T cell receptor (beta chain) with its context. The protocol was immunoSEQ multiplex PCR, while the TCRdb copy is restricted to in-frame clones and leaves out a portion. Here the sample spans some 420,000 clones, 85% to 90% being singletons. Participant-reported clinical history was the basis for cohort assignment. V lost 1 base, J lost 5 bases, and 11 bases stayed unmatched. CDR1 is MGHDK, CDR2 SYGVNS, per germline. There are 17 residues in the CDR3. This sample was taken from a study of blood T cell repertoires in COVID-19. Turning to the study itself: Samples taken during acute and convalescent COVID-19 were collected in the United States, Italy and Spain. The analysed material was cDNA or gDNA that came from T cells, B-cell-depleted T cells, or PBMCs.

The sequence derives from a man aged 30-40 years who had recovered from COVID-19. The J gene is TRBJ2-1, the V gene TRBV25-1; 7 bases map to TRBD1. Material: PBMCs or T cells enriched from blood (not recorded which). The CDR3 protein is CASSESGQYPRDNEQFF. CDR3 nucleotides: TGTGCCAGCAGTGAATCGGGACAGTATCCTCGCGACAATGAGCAGTTCTTC.